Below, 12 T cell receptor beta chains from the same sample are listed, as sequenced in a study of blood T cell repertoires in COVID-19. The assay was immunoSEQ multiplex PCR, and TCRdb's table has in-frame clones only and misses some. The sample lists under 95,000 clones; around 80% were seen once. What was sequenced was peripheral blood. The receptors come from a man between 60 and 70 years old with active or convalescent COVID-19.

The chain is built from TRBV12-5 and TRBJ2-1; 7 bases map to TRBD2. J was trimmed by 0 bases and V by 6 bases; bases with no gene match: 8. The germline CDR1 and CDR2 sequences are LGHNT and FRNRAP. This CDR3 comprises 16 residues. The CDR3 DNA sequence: TGTGCTAGTGGATCCGGGACTACTTCCTCCTACAATGAGCAGTTCTTC. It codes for CASGSGTTSSYNEQFF.

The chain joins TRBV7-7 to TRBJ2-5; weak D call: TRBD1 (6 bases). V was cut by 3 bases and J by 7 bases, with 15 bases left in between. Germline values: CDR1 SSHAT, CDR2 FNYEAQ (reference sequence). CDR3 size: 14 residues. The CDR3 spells CASSLGASSVTQYF. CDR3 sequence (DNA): TGTGCCAGCAGCTTGGGGGCCTCGAGTGTGACCCAGTACTTC.

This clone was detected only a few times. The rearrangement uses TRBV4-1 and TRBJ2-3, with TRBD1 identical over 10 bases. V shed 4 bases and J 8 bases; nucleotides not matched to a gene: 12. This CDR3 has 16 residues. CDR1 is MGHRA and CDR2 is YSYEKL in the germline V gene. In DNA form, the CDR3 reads TGCGCCAGCAGCCCCTCCTCCGGGACAGGGGAGGGTACGCAGTATTTT. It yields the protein CASSPSSGTGEGTQYF.

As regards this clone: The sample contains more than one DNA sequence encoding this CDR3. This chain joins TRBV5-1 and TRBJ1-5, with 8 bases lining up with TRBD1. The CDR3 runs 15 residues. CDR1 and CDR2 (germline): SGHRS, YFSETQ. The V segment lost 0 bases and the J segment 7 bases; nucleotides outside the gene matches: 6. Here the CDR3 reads CASSLGGQGGQPQHF. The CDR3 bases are TGCGCCAGCAGCTTGGGCGGACAGGGAGGCCAGCCCCAGCATTTT.

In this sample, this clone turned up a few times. The CDR3 DNA sequence: TGCGCCAGCAGCTTCCGAGGCGGGGAAAAACTGTTTTTT. Amino acid sequence: CASSFRGGEKLFF. The genes are TRBV5-1 and TRBJ1-4, with unresolved D. This CDR3 has 13 residues. V lost 2 bases and J 8 bases, leaving 10 bases between the germline ends. The germline gives CDR1 SGHRS, CDR2 YFSETQ.

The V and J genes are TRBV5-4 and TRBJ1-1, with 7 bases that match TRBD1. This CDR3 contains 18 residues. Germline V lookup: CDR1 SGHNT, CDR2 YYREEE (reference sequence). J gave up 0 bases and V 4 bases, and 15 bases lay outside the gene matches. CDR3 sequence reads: CASSPPQTTGHMNTEAFF. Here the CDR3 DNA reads TGTGCCAGCAGCCCACCCCAAACGACAGGGCACATGAACACTGAAGCTTTCTTT.

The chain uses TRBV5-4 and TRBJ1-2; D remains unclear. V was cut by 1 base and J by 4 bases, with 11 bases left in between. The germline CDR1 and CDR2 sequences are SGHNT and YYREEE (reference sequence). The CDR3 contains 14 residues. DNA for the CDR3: TGTGCCAGCAGCTTGTTCGGGTCCCGCTATGGCTACACCTTC. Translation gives CASSLFGSRYGYTF. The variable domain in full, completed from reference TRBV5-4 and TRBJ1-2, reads ETGVTQSPTHLIKTRGQQVTLRCSSQSGHNTVSWYQQALGQGPQFIFQYYREEENGRGNFPPRFSGLQFPNYSSELNVNALELDDSALYLCASSLFGSRYGYTFGSGTRLTVV.

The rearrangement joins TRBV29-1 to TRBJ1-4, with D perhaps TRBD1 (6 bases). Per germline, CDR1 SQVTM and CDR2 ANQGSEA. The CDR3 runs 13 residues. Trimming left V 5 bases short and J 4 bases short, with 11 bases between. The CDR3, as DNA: TGCAGCGTTACCACAGGGTATAATGAAAAACTGTTTTTT. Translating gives CSVTTGYNEKLFF. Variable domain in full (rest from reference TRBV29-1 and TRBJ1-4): SAVISQKPSRDICQRGTSLTIQCQVDSQVTMMFWYRQQPGQSLTLIATANQGSEATYESGFVIDKFPISRPNLTFSTLTVSNMSPEDSSIYLCSVTTGYNEKLFFGSGTQLSVL.

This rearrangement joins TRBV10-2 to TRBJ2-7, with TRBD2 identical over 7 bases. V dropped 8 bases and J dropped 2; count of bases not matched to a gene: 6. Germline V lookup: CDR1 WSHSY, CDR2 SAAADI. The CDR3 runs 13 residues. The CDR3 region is CASRGGIPYEQYF. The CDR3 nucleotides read TGCGCCAGCCGGGGAGGGATCCCCTACGAGCAGTACTTC.

The CDR3 region is CASSPRTSGGANEQFF. CDR3 sequence (DNA): TGTGCCAGCTCACCCAGGACTAGCGGGGGGGCCAATGAGCAGTTCTTC. This rearrangement joins TRBV18 to TRBJ2-1, with 15 bases that match TRBD2. Losses at the gene ends were 3 bases for V and 6 bases for J; bases not matched to a gene: 3. Germline CDR1 reads KGHSH; CDR2 reads LQKENI. The CDR3 is 16 amino acids.

The CDR3 region has the DNA TGTGCCAGCAGCCAAGATCCTACGGGGGTCTATGGCTACACCTTC. It translates to CASSQDPTGVYGYTF. The chain uses TRBV4-2 and TRBJ1-2; D is possibly TRBD1 (5 bases). Germline-derived CDR1 and CDR2 are LGHNA and YNFKEQ. CDR3 length equals 15 residues. Trimming pared 0 bases from V and 4 bases from J, leaving 12 bases between.

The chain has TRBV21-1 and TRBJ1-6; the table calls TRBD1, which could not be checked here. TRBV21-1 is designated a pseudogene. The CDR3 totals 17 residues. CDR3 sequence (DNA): TGTGCCAGCGGAATTTTACAGGGTAGCTCCTATAATTCACCCCTCCACTTT. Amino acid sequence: CASGILQGSSYNSPLHF.